This entry lists 7 T cell receptor beta chains sequenced from one sample in a study of shared clonotypes between healthy human individuals. Assay: immunoSEQ multiplex PCR; the TCRdb copy retains only in-frame clones and omits some. The sample has 2 million to 2.5 million clones, 85% to 95% seen once. Sequenced: naive CD4+ T cells from PBMCs. Noted subset: CD45RA+ positively selected. These receptors came from a man aged 18 to 30 in good health. Some clones in this sample may be carry-over from other donors' samples.

The chain couples TRBV27 to TRBJ1-4; D uncertain. Germline V CDR1 and CDR2: MNHEY, SMNVEV (reference sequence). The CDR3 totals 13 residues. Trimming removed 6 bases at V and 11 bases at J, with 16 bases between. CDR3 amino acids: CASSQEWDGKLFF. In DNA form, the CDR3 reads TGTGCCAGCAGCCAGGAGTGGGATGGCAAACTGTTTTTT.

V gene TRBV7-9 combines with J gene TRBJ1-3; D remains unclear. Trimming stripped 3 bases from V and 0 bases from J, with 15 bases between. The CDR3 extends over 17 amino acids. Per the germline V gene, CDR1 is SEHNR and CDR2 is FQNEAQ (reference sequence). In nucleotides, the CDR3 is TGTGCCAGCAGCTTCCGAGAGAGGGATTACTCTGGAAACACCATATATTTT. Amino acids: CASSFRERDYSGNTIYF.

This clone was picked up a small number of times. The chain links TRBV7-2 to TRBJ1-5; 7 bases align to TRBD1. J gave up 6 bases and V 4 bases, and 12 bases lay outside the gene matches. Germline assignment: CDR1 SGHTA and CDR2 FQGNSA. This CDR3 contains 16 residues. DNA for the CDR3: TGTGCCAGCAGCTCTCAGGGAGGGGGCTCGGGTCAGCCCCAGCATTTT. Protein: CASSSQGGGSGQPQHF.

This clone was seen a single time. The chain recombines TRBV2 with TRBJ2-3; no definite D call. Germline lookup yields CDR1 SNHLY and CDR2 FYNNEI. The CDR3 is 15 residues long. V was pared by 4 bases and J by 0 bases, with 11 bases between. The CDR3 loop reads CASSGRGTSTDTQYF. The CDR3 DNA reads as TGTGCCAGCAGTGGACGAGGAACTAGCACAGATACGCAGTATTTT.

The chain employs TRBV6-1 and TRBJ1-5, with D unresolved. Trimming shortened V by 6 bases and J by 5 bases, and 17 bases separated the two germline ends. The CDR3 extends over 15 amino acids. Germline V lookup: CDR1 MNHNS, CDR2 SASEGT. The CDR3 is CASRTPGSRDQPQHF. CDR3 nucleotide sequence: TGTGCCAGCAGAACCCCGGGAAGTAGGGATCAGCCCCAGCATTTT.

V is TRBV7-8 and J is TRBJ1-1; D may be TRBD1 (5 bases). This CDR3 has 13 residues. Per the germline V gene, CDR1 is SGHVS and CDR2 is FQNEAQ. V was clipped by 4 bases and J by 5 bases, with 11 bases between them. The CDR3 loop reads CASSSSGNTEAFF. The CDR3 nucleotides read TGTGCCAGCAGCTCCTCAGGGAATACTGAAGCTTTCTTT.

The chain combines TRBV7-3 with TRBJ2-3, with D possibly matching TRBD1 (5 bases). V lost 5 bases and J 0 bases, leaving 18 bases between the germline ends. The CDR3 spans 17 residues. The germline V gene has CDR1 SGHTA and CDR2 FQGTGA. The CDR3 DNA follows: TGTGCCAGCAGCCTCAGGGCGGAACCGACTAGCACAGATACGCAGTATTTT. Translated, it gives CASSLRAEPTSTDTQYF.